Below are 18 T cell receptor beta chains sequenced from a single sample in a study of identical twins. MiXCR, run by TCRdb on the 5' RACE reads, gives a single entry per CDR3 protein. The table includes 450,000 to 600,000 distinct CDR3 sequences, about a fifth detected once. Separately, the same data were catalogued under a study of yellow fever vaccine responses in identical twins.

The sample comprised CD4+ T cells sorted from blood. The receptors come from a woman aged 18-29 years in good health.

CDR3 in DNA: TGCAGTGCTCGACCTATAGCGGGAAACGAACAAGAGACCCAGTACTTC. Translating gives CSARPIAGNEQETQYF. V usage is TRBV20-1 and J usage is TRBJ2-5, with TRBD2 matching 8 bases. Unmatched junction bases numbered 13, after V lost 5 bases and J lost 2 bases. The CDR3 extends over 16 amino acids. The V gene's germline CDR1 is DFQATT and CDR2 SNEGSKA (reference sequence).

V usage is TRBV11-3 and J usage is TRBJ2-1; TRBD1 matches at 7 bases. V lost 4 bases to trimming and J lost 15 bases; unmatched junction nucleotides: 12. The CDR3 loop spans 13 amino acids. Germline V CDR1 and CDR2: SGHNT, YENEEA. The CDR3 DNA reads TGTGCCAGCAGCTCCAACGAGAGGGGGCGACCGTTCTTC. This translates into CASSSNERGRPFF.

CDR3 sequence reads: CASSLDTGDNEQFF. For the CDR3, the DNA is TGCGCCAGCAGCTTGGATACGGGGGACAATGAGCAGTTCTTC. The genes are TRBV5-1 and TRBJ2-1; a weak D match, TRBD2 (6 bases). The V end was cut by 0 bases, the J end by 5 bases, with 9 bases between. This CDR3 has 14 residues. CDR1 is SGHRS, CDR2 YFSETQ, per germline.

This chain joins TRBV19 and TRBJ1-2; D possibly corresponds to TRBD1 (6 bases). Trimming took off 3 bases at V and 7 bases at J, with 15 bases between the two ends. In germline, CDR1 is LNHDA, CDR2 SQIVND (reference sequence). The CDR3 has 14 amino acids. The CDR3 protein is CASSITGITSGYTF. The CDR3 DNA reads TGTGCCAGTAGTATCACAGGGATTACGTCTGGCTACACCTTC.

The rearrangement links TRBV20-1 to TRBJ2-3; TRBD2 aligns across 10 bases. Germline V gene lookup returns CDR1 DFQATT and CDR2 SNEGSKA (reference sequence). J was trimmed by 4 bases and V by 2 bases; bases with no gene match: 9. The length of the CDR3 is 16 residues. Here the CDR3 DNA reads TGCAGTGCTAGACTAAAGCGGGGGGGCCTGTCAGATACGCAGTATTTT. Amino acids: CSARLKRGGLSDTQYF.

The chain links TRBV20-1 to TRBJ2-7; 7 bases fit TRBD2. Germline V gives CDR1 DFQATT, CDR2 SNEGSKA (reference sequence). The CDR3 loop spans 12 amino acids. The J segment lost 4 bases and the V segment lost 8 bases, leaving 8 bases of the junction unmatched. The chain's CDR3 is CSTKWGGYEQYV. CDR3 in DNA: TGCAGTACTAAGTGGGGGGGTTACGAGCAGTACGTC.

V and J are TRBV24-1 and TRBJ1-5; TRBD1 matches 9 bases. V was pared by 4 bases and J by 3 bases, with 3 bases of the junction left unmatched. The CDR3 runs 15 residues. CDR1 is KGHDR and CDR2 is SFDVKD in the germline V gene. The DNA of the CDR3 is TGTGCCACCAGTGACGGACAGGGGATCAATCAGCCCCAGCATTTT. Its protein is CATSDGQGINQPQHF.

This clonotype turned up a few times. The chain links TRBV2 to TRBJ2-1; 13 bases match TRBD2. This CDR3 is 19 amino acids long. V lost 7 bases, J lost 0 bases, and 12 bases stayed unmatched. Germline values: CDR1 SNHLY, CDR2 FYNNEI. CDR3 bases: TGTGCCAGCATCAGCGGGACTAGCGGGACCTTGAGCTCCTACAATGAGCAGTTCTTC. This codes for CASISGTSGTLSSYNEQFF.

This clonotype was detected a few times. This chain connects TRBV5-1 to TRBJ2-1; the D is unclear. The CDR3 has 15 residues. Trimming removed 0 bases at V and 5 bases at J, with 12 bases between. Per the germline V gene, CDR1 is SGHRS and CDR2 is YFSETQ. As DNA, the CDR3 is TGCGCCAGCAGCTTGGGTGGACCTTCCAACAATGAGCAGTTCTTC. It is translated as CASSLGGPSNNEQFF.

The CDR3 reads CASREGAGKGTQYF. CDR3 sequence (DNA): TGTGCCAGCAGGGAAGGGGCAGGGAAAGGGACCCAGTACTTC. The chain uses TRBV3-1 and TRBJ2-5; D is possibly TRBD1 (5 bases). The CDR3 totals 14 residues. Germline loops: CDR1 LGHDT, CDR2 YNNKEL (reference sequence). V was shortened by 6 bases and J by 7 bases, with 18 bases between the two germline ends.

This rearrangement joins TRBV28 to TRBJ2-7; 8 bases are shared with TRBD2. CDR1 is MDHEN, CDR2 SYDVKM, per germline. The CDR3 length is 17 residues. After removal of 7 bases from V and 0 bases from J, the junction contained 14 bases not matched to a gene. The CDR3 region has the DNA TGTGCCAGCATCCCTATCCGGATAGCGGGGTCCTCCTACGAGCAGTACTTC. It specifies CASIPIRIAGSSYEQYF.

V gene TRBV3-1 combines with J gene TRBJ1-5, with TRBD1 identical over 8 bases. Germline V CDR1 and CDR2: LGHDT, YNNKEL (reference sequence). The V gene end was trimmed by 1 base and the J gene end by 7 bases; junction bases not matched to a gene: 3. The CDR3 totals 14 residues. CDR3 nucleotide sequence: TGTGCCAGCAGCCAAGGACAGGGGTTCCAGCCCCAGCATTTT. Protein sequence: CASSQGQGFQPQHF. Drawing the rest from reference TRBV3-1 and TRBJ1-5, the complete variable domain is DTAVSQTPKYLVTQMGNDKSIKCEQNLGHDTMYWYKQDSKKFLKIMFSYNNKELIINETVPNRFSPKSPDKAHLNLHINSLELGDSAVYFCASSQGQGFQPQHFGDGTRLSIL.

The CDR3 loop is CASRSSGTTYEQYF. CDR3 in DNA: TGTGCCAGCAGAAGTAGCGGGACAACCTACGAGCAGTACTTC. This rearrangement joins TRBV6-1 to TRBJ2-7, with 8 bases matching TRBD2. Trimming cost V 6 bases and J 2 bases; bases outside gene matches: 6. There are 14 residues in the CDR3. Germline CDR1 MNHNS, CDR2 SASEGT.

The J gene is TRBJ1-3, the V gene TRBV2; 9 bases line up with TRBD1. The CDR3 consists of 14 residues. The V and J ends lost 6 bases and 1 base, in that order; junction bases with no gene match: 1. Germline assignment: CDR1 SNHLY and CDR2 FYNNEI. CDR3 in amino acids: CASRGTGSGNTIYF. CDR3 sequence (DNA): TGTGCCAGCAGGGGGACAGGGTCTGGAAACACCATATATTTT.

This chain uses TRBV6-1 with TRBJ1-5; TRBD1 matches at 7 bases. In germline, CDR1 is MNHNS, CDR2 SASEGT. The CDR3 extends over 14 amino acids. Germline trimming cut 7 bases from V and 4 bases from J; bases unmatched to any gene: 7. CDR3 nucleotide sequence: TGTGCCAGCATCGACAGGGTGTGGAATCAGCCCCAGCATTTT. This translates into CASIDRVWNQPQHF.

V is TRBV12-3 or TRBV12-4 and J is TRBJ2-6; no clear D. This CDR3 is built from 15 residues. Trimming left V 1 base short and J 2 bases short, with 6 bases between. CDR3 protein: CASSLEPTGANVLTF. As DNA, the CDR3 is TGTGCCAGCAGTTTAGAGCCAACTGGGGCCAACGTCCTGACTTTC.

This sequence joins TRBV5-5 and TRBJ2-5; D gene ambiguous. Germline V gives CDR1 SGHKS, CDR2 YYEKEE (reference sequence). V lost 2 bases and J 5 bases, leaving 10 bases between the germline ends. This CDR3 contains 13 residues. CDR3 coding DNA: TGTGCCAGCAGCTTACAGAGTACGGAGACCCAGTACTTC. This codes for CASSLQSTETQYF.

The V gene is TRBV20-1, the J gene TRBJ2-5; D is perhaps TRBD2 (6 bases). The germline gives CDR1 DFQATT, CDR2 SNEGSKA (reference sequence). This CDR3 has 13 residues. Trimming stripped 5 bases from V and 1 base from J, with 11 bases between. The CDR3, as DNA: TGCAGTGCTGCCCACGGGGGCCAAGAGACCCAGTACTTC. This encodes CSAAHGGQETQYF.